This TCR beta chain was documented in a study of T cells in Graves' hyperthyroidism and ophthalmopathy. This clonotype was observed a few times. RNA transcripts gave rise to amplified TCR beta CDR3 regions. RT-PCR in the first round (using the HTBI primer set) targeted the TCR CDR3. Each CDR3 protein gets one entry after TCRdb re-called the multiplex PCR reads with MiXCR. The table includes approximately 640,000 distinct CDR3 sequences, approximately 15% detected once. Trimming took 10 bases from V and 3 from J; bases not matched to a gene: 8. The CDR3 spans 14 residues. CDR1 is KGHDR, CDR2 SFDVKD, per germline.

The chain uses TRBV24-1 and TRBJ2-7, with 10 bases that match TRBD1. The TCR originated in a man in his fifties with Graves' hyperthyroidism. The sequencing input was blood. The CDR3 bases are TGTGCCACTGCCCCGGGACAGGGGAACTACGAGCAGTACTTC. It is translated as CATAPGQGNYEQYF.